This TCR beta chain is drawn from a study of CD8+ T cells in alopecia areata. The treatment is: oral pan-JAK inhibitor, 5-10 mg twice daily. Lesional scalp punch biopsies and peripheral blood were collected from alopecia areata patients. General study results and limits: There were many expanded lesional clones persisting in scalp and blood during tofacitinib. Relative to mice, TCR sharing across patients was less clear, a difference possibly HLA-related.

TCR sequencing used cDNA made by reverse transcription of extracted RNA. Only in-frame clones appear in the TCRdb table, and some are missing; sequencing was by immunoSEQ multiplex PCR. The data contain about 110,000 clones, 55% to 60% of them seen just once; the ten biggest clones take up 3% to 4%. Trimming cost V 5 bases and J 0 bases, with 7 bases left between them. The CDR3 consists of 12 residues. Germline values: CDR1 GTSNPN, CDR2 SVGIG (reference sequence). This clone showed up just a few times. The antigen is not known. The sequence came from a human donor with alopecia areata. The specimen comprised CD4+ T cells sorted from blood, sampled at week 24, from a patient treated with tofacitinib. The V gene is TRBV30, the J gene TRBJ1-1; D is unclear. In DNA, the CDR3 is TGTGCCTGGTCCAGCGTGAACACTGAAGCTTTCTTT. It encodes CAWSSVNTEAFF.